These 32 T cell receptor beta chains originate from one sample sequenced in a study of vaccination effects on CD4 cells after COVID-19. Isolation of CD4+ T cells took place after less than twelve days of culture. Vaccine administered to participants consisted of two doses of either BNT162b2 or mRNA-1273. Only in-frame clones appear in the TCRdb table, and some are missing; sequencing was by immunoSEQ multiplex PCR. Of 40,000 to 50,000 clones listed, roughly 72% are singletons. Their cognate antigens are unknown. The sequencing here drew on CD4+ T cells from PBMCs cultured without peptide, taken after COVID-19 vaccination. All receptors derive from a human donor who received a COVID-19 vaccine.

For this clone: Other DNA sequences from this sample encode an identical CDR3 as well. The rearrangement uses TRBV12-3 or TRBV12-4 and TRBJ1-5; D is uncertain. The CDR3 consists of 13 residues. Trimming took off 0 bases at V and 4 bases at J, with 4 bases between the two ends. The CDR3 sequence: CASSLAENQPQHF. The CDR3 coding sequence is TGTGCCAGCAGTTTAGCCGAAAATCAGCCCCAGCATTTT.

V usage is TRBV6-5 and J usage is TRBJ2-3, with D possibly TRBD2 on 6 matching bases. The CDR3 sequence is 16 residues long. V dropped 4 bases and J dropped 1 base, with 15 bases sitting between them. Germline-derived CDR1 and CDR2 are MNHEY and SVGAGI. For the CDR3, the DNA is TGTGCCAGCAGTTCCCCCCGAGGGGAGGGCACAGATACGCAGTATTTT. Amino acids: CASSSPRGEGTDTQYF.

This clone has a handful of counts. The J gene is TRBJ2-2, the V gene TRBV29-1, with 7 bases aligning to TRBD2. CDR1 SQVTM and CDR2 ANQGSEA come from the germline V gene. The J segment lost 0 bases and the V segment lost 6 bases, leaving 4 bases of the junction unmatched. The CDR3 length is 14 residues. The CDR3 DNA reads TGCAGCGTCGTAAGCGGGGCGAACACCGGGGAGCTGTTTTTT. It codes for CSVVSGANTGELFF.

The J gene is TRBJ2-3, the V gene TRBV10-3, with D perhaps matching TRBD1 or TRBD2 (5 bases each). Trimming removed 3 bases at V and 2 bases at J, with 15 bases between. CDR1 and CDR2 from the germline V gene are ENHRY and SYGVKD. This CDR3 has 16 amino acids. The CDR3: CAISEEGQETTDTQYF. The CDR3 DNA reads TGTGCCATCAGTGAAGAGGGGCAGGAGACCACAGATACGCAGTATTTT.

DNA for the CDR3: TGCGCCAGCAGTCAAGGACGTGGCGGTCGCGGAATCAATGAGCAGTTCTTC. Translated: CASSQGRGGRGINEQFF. The chain has TRBV23-1 and TRBJ2-1; D unresolved. TRBV23-1 is an open reading frame, and its role is uncertain. V was clipped by 2 bases and J by 6 bases, with 20 bases between them. The CDR3 is 17 residues long.

This clone has only a few counts. The V call is TRBV27, the J call TRBJ2-1; 10 bases line up with TRBD2. CDR1 is MNHEY, CDR2 SMNVEV, per germline (reference sequence). Losses at the gene ends were 4 bases for V and 6 bases for J; bases not matched to a gene: 9. The CDR3 spans 16 residues. CDR3 sequence reads: CASSSPSGRAVNEQFF. The CDR3 DNA reads TGTGCCAGCAGTTCCCCGAGCGGGAGGGCGGTCAATGAGCAGTTCTTC.

This clone was recorded once. The chain's CDR3 is CASSGVANTGELFF. Written as DNA, the CDR3 is TGTGCCAGTAGTGGGGTTGCGAACACCGGGGAGCTGTTTTTT. The V call is TRBV19, the J call TRBJ2-2; no clear D. V lost 5 bases, J lost 0 bases, and 7 bases lay in between. The CDR3 runs to 14 residues. The germline CDR1 and CDR2 sequences are LNHDA and SQIVND (reference sequence).

The chain recombines TRBV6-1 with TRBJ1-4, with D perhaps TRBD1 (5 bases). V was shortened by 3 bases and J by 8 bases, with 19 bases between the two germline ends. There are 16 residues in the CDR3. Per the germline V gene, CDR1 is MNHNS and CDR2 is SASEGT. CDR3 sequence: CASSDPQGLGGEKLFF. The DNA for the CDR3 is TGTGCCAGCAGTGACCCGCAGGGTCTGGGGGGAGAAAAACTGTTTTTT.

The chain carries TRBV19 and TRBJ2-3; 11 nucleotides line up with TRBD2. This CDR3 spans 17 amino acids. Germline-derived CDR1 and CDR2 are LNHDA and SQIVND (reference sequence). V lost 3 bases and J lost 1; bases outside the gene matches: 6. The CDR3 loop reads CASSILAGGSGTDTQYF. Written as DNA, the CDR3 is TGTGCCAGTAGTATCCTAGCGGGGGGAAGCGGCACAGATACGCAGTATTTT.

The chain joins TRBV30 to TRBJ2-1, with D uncertain. The CDR3 covers 11 residues. The germline V and J ends were trimmed by 4 bases and 8 bases, with 9 bases remaining between them. Germline V CDR1 and CDR2: GTSNPN, SVGIG (reference sequence). The chain's CDR3 is CAWTRADEQFF. In DNA form, the CDR3 reads TGTGCCTGGACCCGGGCGGATGAGCAGTTCTTC.

This clone has a handful of counts. V usage is TRBV5-1 and J usage is TRBJ1-6; D uncertain. Trimming cost V 0 bases and J 0 bases, with 10 bases left between them. Germline-derived CDR1 and CDR2 are SGHRS and YFSETQ. The CDR3 totals 17 residues. CDR3 sequence: CASSLDSSNSYNSPLHF. In nucleotides, the CDR3 is TGCGCCAGCAGCTTGGACAGCTCGAACTCCTATAATTCACCCCTCCACTTT.

J is TRBJ1-3 and V is TRBV12-2; no DNA check was done on the table's D call, TRBD1. TRBV12-2 is a documented pseudogene. CDR3 length: 18 amino acids. The CDR3: CASRLEVNRDNSGNTIYF. CDR3 nucleotides: TGTGCAAGTCGCTTAGAAGTCAATAGGGACAACTCTGGAAACACCATATATTTT.

The gene calls are TRBV12-3 or TRBV12-4 and TRBJ1-1; TRBD1 is a possible D gene (5 bases). This CDR3 has 13 amino acids. Between the trimmed V and J ends, which lost 7 bases and 4 bases, there was a span of 13 bases. The CDR3 protein is CASTLQARTEAFF. CDR3 DNA sequence: TGTGCCAGCACCTTACAGGCTCGCACTGAAGCTTTCTTT.

The chain joins TRBV28 to TRBJ2-6; 7 positions match TRBD2. The CDR3 consists of 15 residues. Losses at the gene ends were 10 bases for V and 3 bases for J; bases not matched to a gene: 9. Germline lookup yields CDR1 MDHEN and CDR2 SYDVKM. In DNA, the CDR3 is TGTGCCACCGGTGGGAGGGAAATTGGGGCCAACGTCCTGACTTTC. It codes for CATGGREIGANVLTF. Using reference TRBV28 and TRBJ2-6 for the parts outside the CDR3, the full variable domain is DVKVTQSSRYLVKRTGEKVFLECVQDMDHENMFWYRQDPGLGLRLIYFSYDVKMKEKGDIPEGYSVSREKKERFSLILESASTNQTSMYLCATGGREIGANVLTFGAGSRLTVL.

The chain uses TRBV19 and TRBJ1-4; D remains ambiguous. From germline, CDR1 is LNHDA and CDR2 SQIVND (reference sequence). The V and J ends lost 4 bases and 1 base respectively, with 7 bases between them. The CDR3 extends over 14 amino acids. The CDR3 nucleotides are TGTGCCAGTAGTAACCACAGAACTAATGAAAAACTGTTTTTT. Its translation is CASSNHRTNEKLFF.

The chain combines TRBV3-1 (or the pseudogene TRBV3-2) with TRBJ2-2; 7 bases match TRBD2. Germline loops: CDR1 LGHDT, CDR2 YNNKEL (reference sequence). The CDR3 contains 15 residues. V was clipped by 3 bases and J by 7 bases; unmatched bases: 8. DNA for the CDR3: TGTGCCAGCAGCCAGGACCTACCGGGGGGCGGGGAGCTGTTTTTT. This translates into CASSQDLPGGGELFF.

The chain uses TRBV7-8 and TRBJ1-4; D is undetermined. CDR3 size: 16 residues. CDR1 is SGHVS and CDR2 is FQNEAQ in the germline V gene. The V end lost 1 base, the J end lost 4 bases, and 13 bases lay between the germline ends. CDR3 sequence: CASSLDEAGSNEKLFF. CDR3 DNA: TGTGCCAGCAGCTTAGATGAGGCAGGAAGTAATGAAAAACTGTTTTTT.

The V gene is TRBV18, the J gene TRBJ2-7; D possibly corresponds to TRBD2 (6 bases). Germline V gives CDR1 KGHSH, CDR2 LQKENI. V lost 2 bases and J 0 bases, leaving 14 bases between the germline ends. The CDR3 loop spans 16 amino acids. The CDR3 region is CASSPRAGLPSYEQYF. Here the CDR3 DNA reads TGTGCCAGCTCACCAAGGGCGGGGTTACCCTCCTACGAGCAGTACTTC.

The chain links TRBV19 to TRBJ1-5, with D perhaps TRBD1 (5 bases). V gave up 6 bases and J gave up 0 bases, with 12 bases separating them. The CDR3 consists of 15 residues. Germline V gene sequence: CDR1 LNHDA, CDR2 SQIVND (reference sequence). In DNA, the CDR3 is TGTGCCAGTAGAAGGGGTTGGGATAGCAATCAGCCCCAGCATTTT. Its translation: CASRRGWDSNQPQHF.

The chain has TRBV6-1 and TRBJ2-3; tentative D call: TRBD1 (6 bases). The germline V and J ends were trimmed by 4 bases and 6 bases, with 23 bases remaining between them. The CDR3 contains 17 residues. Germline V gene sequence: CDR1 MNHNS, CDR2 SASEGT. CDR3 DNA: TGTGCCAGCAGTGCAAACAGGGTAAATCAAGGTTCCGATACGCAGTATTTT. Its protein product is CASSANRVNQGSDTQYF.

The V and J genes are TRBV18 and TRBJ2-3; 8 bases are shared with TRBD2. Germline V CDR1 and CDR2: KGHSH, LQKENI. CDR3 length equals 14 residues. Trimming removed 3 bases from V and 6 bases from J; junction bases left unmatched: 5. The CDR3 region is CASSPGTGGDTQYF. As DNA, the CDR3 is TGTGCCAGCTCACCCGGAACGGGAGGGGATACGCAGTATTTT.

This chain links TRBV15 with TRBJ2-2; D ambiguous. This CDR3 is 12 amino acids long. Trimming removed 5 bases from V and 6 bases from J, with 7 bases in between. In germline, CDR1 is LNHNV, CDR2 YYDKDF (reference sequence). The CDR3 is CATSPHAGELFF. The CDR3 DNA is TGTGCCACCAGCCCGCACGCCGGGGAGCTGTTTTTT.

The chain is built from TRBV4-2 and TRBJ2-2; D assignment may be TRBD1 or TRBD2 (6 bases each). The V gene lost 1 base and the J gene lost 7 bases, with 19 bases spanning the gap. Germline CDR1 and CDR2: LGHNA and YNFKEQ. This CDR3 has 17 residues. The CDR3 loop is CASSQGDMGGKGGELFF. CDR3 nucleotide sequence: TGTGCCAGCAGCCAAGGTGACATGGGGGGCAAAGGCGGGGAGCTGTTTTTT.

The CDR3 loop is CASSVLDNNTPQYF. The CDR3 bases are TGCGCCAGCAGTGTCTTAGACAATAACACACCTCAGTACTTC. The V call is TRBV10-2, the J call TRBJ2-4; no definite D call. V dropped 4 bases and J dropped 12 bases, with 19 bases sitting between them. CDR1 is WSHSY and CDR2 is SAAADI in the germline V gene. The CDR3 is 14 residues long.

The chain combines TRBV5-6 with TRBJ2-1, with TRBD2 identical over 11 bases. The CDR3 is made up of 16 amino acids. CDR1 is SGHDT and CDR2 is YYEEEE in the germline V gene. V trimming: 5 bases; J trimming: 8 bases; junction bases outside the gene matches: 12. DNA of the CDR3: TGTGCCAGCAGAAGTATAGCGGGGGGGCTTGGCGATGAGCAGTTCTTC. Protein: CASRSIAGGLGDEQFF.

The chain couples TRBV6-5 to TRBJ1-4; no firm D call. The CDR3 totals 14 residues. The germline V and J ends were trimmed by 6 bases and 7 bases, with 15 bases remaining between them. From germline, CDR1 is MNHEY and CDR2 SVGAGI. The CDR3 bases are TGTGCCAGCAGAGCCGAGGTAGAGGGTGAAAAACTGTTTTTT. It specifies CASRAEVEGEKLFF.

The V call is TRBV6-1, the J call TRBJ2-5, with 10 bases matching TRBD2. This CDR3 comprises 18 residues. Trimming at V came to 1 base and at J to 2 bases, leaving 10 bases not matched to a gene. Looked up from germline, CDR1 is MNHNS and CDR2 is SASEGT. The CDR3 region is CASSEGSSGGGAQETQYF. The CDR3 region has the DNA TGTGCCAGCAGTGAAGGGTCTAGCGGGGGTGGGGCTCAAGAGACCCAGTACTTC.

The chain has TRBV5-1 and TRBJ2-1, with 15 bases aligning to TRBD2. The J segment lost 0 bases and the V segment lost 4 bases, leaving 8 bases of the junction unmatched. The CDR3 sequence is 19 residues long. In germline, CDR1 is SGHRS, CDR2 YFSETQ. CDR3 sequence reads: CASSPEGLAGGSSYNEQFF. The CDR3, as DNA: TGCGCCAGCAGCCCGGAGGGACTAGCGGGGGGAAGCTCCTACAATGAGCAGTTCTTC.

J is TRBJ1-1 and V is TRBV5-1; TRBD1 agrees at 9 bases. Germline V gene data show CDR1 as SGHRS and CDR2 as YFSETQ. The CDR3 loop spans 19 amino acids. Trimming cost V 1 base and J 0 bases; bases outside gene matches: 13. CDR3 amino acids: CASSLSRTGELGMNTEAFF. Written as DNA, the CDR3 is TGCGCCAGCAGCTTGTCCCGGACAGGGGAGCTAGGTATGAACACTGAAGCTTTCTTT.

The chain recombines TRBV2 with TRBJ1-2; weak D call: TRBD1 (6 bases). The germline CDR1 and CDR2 sequences are SNHLY and FYNNEI. This CDR3 has 14 amino acids. V gave up 6 bases and J gave up 2 bases, with 13 bases separating them. CDR3 nucleotide sequence: TGTGCCAGCAGACCCAGGACAGAGAACTATGGCTACACCTTC. Translating gives CASRPRTENYGYTF.

In this sample, this clone turned up a few times. The chain couples TRBV18 to TRBJ2-1; 11 bases agree with TRBD1. CDR1 is KGHSH and CDR2 is LQKENI in the germline V gene. This CDR3 has 15 amino acids. The trim removed 5 bases at V and 2 bases at J, leaving 2 bases unmatched. The CDR3 loop is CASSKGQGAYNEQFF. CDR3 sequence (DNA): TGTGCCAGCTCAAAGGGACAGGGGGCCTACAATGAGCAGTTCTTC.

This clone was seen a handful of times. This sequence joins TRBV29-1 and TRBJ2-7; no definite D call. The CDR3 loop spans 13 amino acids. V was clipped by 6 bases and J by 5 bases, with 17 bases between them. Germline V gene data show CDR1 as SQVTM and CDR2 as ANQGSEA. CDR3 region: CSVQKGSVDEQYF. As DNA, the CDR3 is TGCAGCGTCCAAAAGGGATCGGTGGACGAGCAGTACTTC.